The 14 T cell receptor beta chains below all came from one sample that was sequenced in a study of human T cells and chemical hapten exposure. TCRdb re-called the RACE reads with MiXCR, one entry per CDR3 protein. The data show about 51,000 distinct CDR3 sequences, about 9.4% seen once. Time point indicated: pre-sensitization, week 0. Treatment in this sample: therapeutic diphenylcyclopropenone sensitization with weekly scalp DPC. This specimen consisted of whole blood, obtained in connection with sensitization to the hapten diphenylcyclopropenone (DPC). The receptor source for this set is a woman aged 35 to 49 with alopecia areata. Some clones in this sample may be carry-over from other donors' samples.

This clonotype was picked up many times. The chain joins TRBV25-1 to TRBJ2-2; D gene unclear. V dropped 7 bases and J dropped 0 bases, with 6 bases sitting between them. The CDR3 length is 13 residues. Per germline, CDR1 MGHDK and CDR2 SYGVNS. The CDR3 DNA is TGTGCCAGCATAGGGTCGAACACCGGGGAGCTGTTTTTT. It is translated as CASIGSNTGELFF.

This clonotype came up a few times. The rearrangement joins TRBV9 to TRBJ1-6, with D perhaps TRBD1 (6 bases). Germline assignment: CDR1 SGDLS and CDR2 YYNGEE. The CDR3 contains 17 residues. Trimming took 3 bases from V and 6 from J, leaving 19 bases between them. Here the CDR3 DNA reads TGTGCCAGCAGCGCCTTACCGGGCGCAGGGGCTAATTCACCCCTCCACTTT. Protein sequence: CASSALPGAGANSPLHF.

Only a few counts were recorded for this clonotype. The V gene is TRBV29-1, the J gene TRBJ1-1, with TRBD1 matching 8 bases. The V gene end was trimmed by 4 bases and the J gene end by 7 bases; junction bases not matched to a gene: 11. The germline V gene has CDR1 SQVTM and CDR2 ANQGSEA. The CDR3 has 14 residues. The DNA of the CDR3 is TGCAGCGTTGCGACAGGGGACGGGACGAATGAAGCTTTCTTT. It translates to CSVATGDGTNEAFF.

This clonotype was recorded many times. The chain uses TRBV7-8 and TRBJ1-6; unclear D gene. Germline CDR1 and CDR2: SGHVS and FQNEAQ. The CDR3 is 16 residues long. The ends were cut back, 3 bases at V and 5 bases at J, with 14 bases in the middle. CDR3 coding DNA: TGTGCCAGCAGCTTCCGATGGGTCCTCAATAATTCACCCCTCCACTTT. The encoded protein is CASSFRWVLNNSPLHF.

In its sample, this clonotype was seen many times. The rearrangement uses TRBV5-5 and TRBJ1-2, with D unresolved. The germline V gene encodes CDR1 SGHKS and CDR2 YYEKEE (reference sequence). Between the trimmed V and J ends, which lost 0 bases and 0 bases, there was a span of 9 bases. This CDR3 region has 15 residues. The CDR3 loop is CASSLAAGSNYGYTF. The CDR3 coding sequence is TGTGCCAGCAGCTTGGCCGCGGGGTCTAACTATGGCTACACCTTC.

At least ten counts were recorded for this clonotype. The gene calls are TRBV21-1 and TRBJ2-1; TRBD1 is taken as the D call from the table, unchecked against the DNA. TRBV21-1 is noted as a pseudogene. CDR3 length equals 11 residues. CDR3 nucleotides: TGTGCCAGCAGCCCACCGGGACAACAGTTCTTC. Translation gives CASSPPGQQFF.

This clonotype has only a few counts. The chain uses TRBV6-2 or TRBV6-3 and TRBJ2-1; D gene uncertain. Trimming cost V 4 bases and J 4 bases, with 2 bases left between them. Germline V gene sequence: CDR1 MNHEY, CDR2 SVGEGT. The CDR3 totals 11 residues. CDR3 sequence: CASSFYNEQFF. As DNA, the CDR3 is TGTGCCAGCAGTTTTTACAATGAGCAGTTCTTC.

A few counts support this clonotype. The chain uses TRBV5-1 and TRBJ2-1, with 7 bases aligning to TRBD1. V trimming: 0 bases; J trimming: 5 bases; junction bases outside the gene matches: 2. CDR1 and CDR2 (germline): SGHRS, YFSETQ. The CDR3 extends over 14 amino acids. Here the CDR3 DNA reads TGCGCCAGCAGCTTGGTTACAGGGGACAATGAGCAGTTCTTC. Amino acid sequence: CASSLVTGDNEQFF.

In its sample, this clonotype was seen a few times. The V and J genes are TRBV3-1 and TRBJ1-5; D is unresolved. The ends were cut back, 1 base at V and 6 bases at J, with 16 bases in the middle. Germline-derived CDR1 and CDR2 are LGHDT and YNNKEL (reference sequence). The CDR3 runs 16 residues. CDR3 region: CASSQGSTLTSQPQHF. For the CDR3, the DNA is TGTGCCAGCAGCCAAGGGTCCACCCTGACCAGTCAGCCCCAGCATTTT.

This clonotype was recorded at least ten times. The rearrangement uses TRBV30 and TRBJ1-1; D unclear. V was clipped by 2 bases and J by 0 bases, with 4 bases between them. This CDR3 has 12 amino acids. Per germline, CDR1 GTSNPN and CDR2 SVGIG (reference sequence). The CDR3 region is CAWSILNTEAFF. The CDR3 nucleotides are TGTGCCTGGAGTATCCTGAACACTGAAGCTTTCTTT.

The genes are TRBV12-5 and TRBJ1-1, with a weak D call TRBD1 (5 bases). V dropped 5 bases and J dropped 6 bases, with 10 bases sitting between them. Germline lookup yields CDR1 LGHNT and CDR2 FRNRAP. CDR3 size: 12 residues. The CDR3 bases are TGTGCTAGTGGTCCAGGGCGGTCTGAAGCTTTCTTT. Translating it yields CASGPGRSEAFF.

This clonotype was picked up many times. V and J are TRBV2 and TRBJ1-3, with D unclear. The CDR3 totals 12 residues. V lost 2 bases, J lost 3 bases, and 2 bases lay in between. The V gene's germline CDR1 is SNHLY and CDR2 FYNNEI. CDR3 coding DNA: TGTGCCAGCAGTGAACGTGGAAACACCATATATTTT. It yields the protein CASSERGNTIYF.

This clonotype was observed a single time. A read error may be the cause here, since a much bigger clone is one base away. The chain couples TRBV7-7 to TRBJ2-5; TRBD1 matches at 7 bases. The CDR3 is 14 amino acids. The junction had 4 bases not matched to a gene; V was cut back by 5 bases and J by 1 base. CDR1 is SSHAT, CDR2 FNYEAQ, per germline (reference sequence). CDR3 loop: CASSKTGFQETQYF. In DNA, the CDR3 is TGTGCCAGCAGCAAGACAGGGTTCCAAGAGACCCAGTACTTC.

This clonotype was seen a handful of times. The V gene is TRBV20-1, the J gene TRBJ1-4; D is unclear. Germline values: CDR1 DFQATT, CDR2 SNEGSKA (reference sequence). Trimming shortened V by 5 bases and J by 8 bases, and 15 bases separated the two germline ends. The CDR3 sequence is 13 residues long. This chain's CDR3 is CSAPEGEDEKLFF. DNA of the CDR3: TGCAGTGCTCCAGAAGGTGAAGACGAAAAACTGTTTTTT.